This section outlines one T cell receptor (beta chain) sequence together with its context. The antigen remains undetermined. The sample comes from a study of T cell responses to AZD1222 COVID-19 vaccine. There are 16 residues in the CDR3. Unmatched junction bases numbered 9, after V lost 1 base and J lost 8 bases. Per the germline V gene, CDR1 is SGHNT and CDR2 is YYREEE (reference sequence). The data were produced by immunoSEQ multiplex PCR, yet TCRdb's version contains in-frame clones alone and is incomplete. The sample carries under 110,000 clones, about 86% recorded once. Study-level findings and limits: No day 14 peak samples; only post-peak repertoires were characterized. Baseline antibody screening turned up just six or seven seropositive AZD1222 recipients. Unmutated variant regions are reportedly the target of nearly half of TCRs that are spike-specific.

The clonotype comes from an adult in good health. The sample in question was peripheral blood, obtained on day 0 of AZD1222 vaccination. This chain uses TRBV5-4 with TRBJ2-1, with TRBD1 matching 10 bases. The CDR3 DNA is TGTGCCAGCAGCTTGAGAGGGACAGGGGTTCGGGATGAGCAGTTCTTC. It encodes CASSLRGTGVRDEQFF.